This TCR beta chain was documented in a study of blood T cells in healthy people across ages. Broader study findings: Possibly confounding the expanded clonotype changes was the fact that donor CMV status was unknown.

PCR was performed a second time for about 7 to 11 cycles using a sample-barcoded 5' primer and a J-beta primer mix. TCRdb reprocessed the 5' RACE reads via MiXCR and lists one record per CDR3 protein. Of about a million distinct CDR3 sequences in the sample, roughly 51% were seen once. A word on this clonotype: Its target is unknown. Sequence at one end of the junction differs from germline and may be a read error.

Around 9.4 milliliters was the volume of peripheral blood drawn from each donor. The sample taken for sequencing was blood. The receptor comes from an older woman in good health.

CDR3 sequence reads: CASSPTYNGQFF. In DNA, the CDR3 is TGTGCCAGCAGCCCGACGTACAATGGGCAGTTCTTC. The chain links TRBV7-2 to TRBJ2-1; D uncertain. The CDR3 has 12 residues. The germline CDR1 and CDR2 sequences are SGHTA and FQGNSA.